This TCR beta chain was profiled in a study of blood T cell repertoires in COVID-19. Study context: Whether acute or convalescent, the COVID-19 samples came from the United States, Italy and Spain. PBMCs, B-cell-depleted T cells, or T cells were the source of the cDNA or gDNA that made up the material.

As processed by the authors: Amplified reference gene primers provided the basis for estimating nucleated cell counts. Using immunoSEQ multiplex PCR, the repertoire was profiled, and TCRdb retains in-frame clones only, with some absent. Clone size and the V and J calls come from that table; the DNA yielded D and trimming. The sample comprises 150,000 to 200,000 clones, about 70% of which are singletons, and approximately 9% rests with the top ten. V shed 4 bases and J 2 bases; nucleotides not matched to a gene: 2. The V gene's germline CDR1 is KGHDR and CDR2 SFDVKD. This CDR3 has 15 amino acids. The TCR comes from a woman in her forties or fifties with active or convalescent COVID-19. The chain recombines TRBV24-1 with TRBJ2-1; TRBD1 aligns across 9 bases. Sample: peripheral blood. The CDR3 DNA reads TGTGCCACCAGTGAAGGGGACAGGGCCTACAATGAGCAGTTCTTC. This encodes CATSEGDRAYNEQFF.